The entry below describes one T cell receptor beta chain. Its antigen is unknown. The data stem from a study of T cell repertoires in cytomegalovirus infection. The study, taken as a whole, reports: CMV-specific HLA-C-restricted TCR beta clonotypes dominated the ex vivo response.

With 7 bases clipped from V and 0 bases from J, the junction kept 7 bases outside the gene matches. CDR3 size: 16 residues. CDR1 LNHDA and CDR2 SQIVND come from the germline V gene (reference sequence). MiXCR, run by TCRdb on the reads, gives a single entry per CDR3 protein. The profile shows about 600,000 distinct CDR3 sequences, approximately 24% of them singletons. V gene TRBV19 combines with J gene TRBJ1-5, with 9 nucleotides matching TRBD1. The sample was CD8+ T cells from PBMCs. This receptor was obtained from a human donor in good health (CMV status not recorded). Some clones in this sample may be carry-over from other donors' samples. CDR3 sequence (DNA): TGTGCCAGTATAAACCGGGACAGGGATAGCAATCAGCCCCAGCATTTT. The encoded protein is CASINRDRDSNQPQHF.